Each of the 3 T cell receptor beta chains below was sequenced from the same sample in a study of graft-versus-host responses after intestinal transplantation. The protocol was immunoSEQ multiplex PCR, while the TCRdb copy is restricted to in-frame clones and leaves out a portion. The sample includes approximately 85,000 clones, 91% of them seen just once. No cognate antigen is known for these TCRs. Sequencing used unstimulated CD8+ T cells sorted from spleen or lymph node cells, obtained before transplant. The source is a human donor who was the organ donor for an intestinal transplant.

This chain's CDR3 is CASKGPFYGYTF. The CDR3 region has the DNA TGCGCCAGCAAGGGCCCCTTTTATGGCTACACCTTC. The chain recombines TRBV4-1 with TRBJ1-2; D is uncertain. Germline loops: CDR1 MGHRA, CDR2 YSYEKL. Between the trimmed V and J ends, which lost 7 bases and 5 bases, there was a span of 11 bases. The CDR3 totals 12 residues.

V gene TRBV9 combines with J gene TRBJ1-2; 7 positions agree with TRBD1. Germline CDR1 SGDLS, CDR2 YYNGEE. The V segment lost 3 bases and the J segment 3 bases; nucleotides outside the gene matches: 11. The CDR3 covers 16 residues. The CDR3 DNA sequence: TGTGCCAGCAGCGCGATCGACAGGGTCTGGGACTATGGCTACACCTTC. Encoded protein: CASSAIDRVWDYGYTF.

This chain joins TRBV15 and TRBJ2-7; D perhaps matches TRBD2 (5 bases). Germline assignment: CDR1 LNHNV and CDR2 YYDKDF (reference sequence). V was trimmed by 5 bases and J by 7 bases, leaving 18 bases between them. CDR3 size: 14 residues. The CDR3 nucleotides are TGTGCCACCAGCCATCCGGCCAGGCCGGGGGAGCAGTACTTC. Translated, it gives CATSHPARPGEQYF.